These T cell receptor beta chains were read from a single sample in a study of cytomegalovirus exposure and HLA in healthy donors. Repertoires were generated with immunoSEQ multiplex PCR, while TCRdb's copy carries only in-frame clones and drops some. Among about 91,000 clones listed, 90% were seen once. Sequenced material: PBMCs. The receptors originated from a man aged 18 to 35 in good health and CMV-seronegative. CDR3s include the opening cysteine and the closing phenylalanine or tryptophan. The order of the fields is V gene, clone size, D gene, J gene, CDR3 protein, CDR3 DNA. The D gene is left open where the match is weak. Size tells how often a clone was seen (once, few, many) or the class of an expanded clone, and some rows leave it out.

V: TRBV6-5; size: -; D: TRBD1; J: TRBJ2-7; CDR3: CASRPTGTGGYEQYF; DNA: TGTGCCAGCAGACCTACCGGGACAGGGGGCTACGAGCAGTACTTC
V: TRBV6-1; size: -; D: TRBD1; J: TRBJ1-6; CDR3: CASSDRVPPNSPLHF; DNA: TGTGCCAGCAGCGACAGGGTTCCTCCAAATTCACCCCTCCACTTT
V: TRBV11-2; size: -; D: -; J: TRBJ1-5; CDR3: CASSLGDRTNQPQHF; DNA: TGTGCCAGCAGCTTAGGCGACAGGACTAATCAGCCCCAGCATTTT
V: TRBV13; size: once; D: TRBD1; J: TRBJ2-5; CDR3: CASSQPGMTGGHRTQYF; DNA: TGTGCCAGCAGCCAACCGGGAATGACAGGGGGGCACCGGACCCAGTACTTC
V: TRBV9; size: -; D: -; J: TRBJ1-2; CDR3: CASSVHKGGSYTF; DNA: TGTGCCAGCAGCGTACACAAGGGGGGGAGCTACACCTTC
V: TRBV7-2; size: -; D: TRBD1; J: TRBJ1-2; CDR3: CASSFSPAGTGVWGYTF; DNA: TGTGCCAGCAGCTTTTCCCCCGCCGGGACAGGGGTGTGGGGCTACACCTTC
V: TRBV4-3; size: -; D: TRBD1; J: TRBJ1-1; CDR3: CASSHATGTGGAAFF; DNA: TGCGCCAGCAGCCATGCCACCGGGACAGGGGGCGCCGCTTTCTTT
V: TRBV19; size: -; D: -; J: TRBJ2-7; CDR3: CASSIDSRSSYEQYF; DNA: TGTGCCAGTAGTATCGACAGTAGGAGCTCCTACGAGCAGTACTTC
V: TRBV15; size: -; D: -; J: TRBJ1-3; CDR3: CATSREGAAGNTIYF; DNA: TGTGCCACCAGCAGAGAGGGGGCAGCTGGAAACACCATATATTTT
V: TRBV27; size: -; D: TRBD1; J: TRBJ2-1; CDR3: CVALRTGRDSEQFF; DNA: TGTGTCGCCCTTAGGACAGGGAGAGATAGTGAGCAGTTCTTC
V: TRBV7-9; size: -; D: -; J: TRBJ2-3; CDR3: CASSLAAGSTDTQYF; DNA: TGTGCCAGCAGCTTAGCGGCTGGTAGCACAGATACGCAGTATTTT
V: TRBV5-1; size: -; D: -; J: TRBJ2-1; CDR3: CASRDSAYNEQFF; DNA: TGCGCCAGCAGGGACAGTGCCTACAATGAGCAGTTCTTC
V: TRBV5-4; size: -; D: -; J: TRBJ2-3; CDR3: CASSSSSTRDTQYF; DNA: TGTGCCAGCAGCTCATCTAGCACTCGGGATACGCAGTATTTT
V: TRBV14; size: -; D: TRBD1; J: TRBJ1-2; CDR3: CASSPDRAYGYTF; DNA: TGTGCCAGCAGTCCGGACAGGGCCTATGGCTACACCTTC
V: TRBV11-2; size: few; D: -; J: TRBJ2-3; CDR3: CASSLGALGFTDTQYF; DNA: TGTGCCAGCAGCTTAGGCGCCCTGGGCTTCACAGATACGCAGTATTTT
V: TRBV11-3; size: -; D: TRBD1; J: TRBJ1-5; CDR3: CASSLEGPDRDNQPQHF; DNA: TGTGCCAGCAGCTTAGAGGGACCGGACAGGGACAATCAGCCCCAGCATTTT
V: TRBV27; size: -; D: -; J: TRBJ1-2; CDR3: CASTNGGLGSYGYTF; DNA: TGTGCCAGCACCAATGGAGGGCTGGGATCCTATGGCTACACCTTC
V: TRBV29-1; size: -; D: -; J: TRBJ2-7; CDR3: CSVGGGEQYF; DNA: TGCAGCGTTGGGGGCGGCGAGCAGTACTTC
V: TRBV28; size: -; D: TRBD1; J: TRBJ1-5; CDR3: CASSLDTQGYQPQHF; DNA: TGTGCCAGCAGTTTGGATACACAGGGGTATCAGCCCCAGCATTTT
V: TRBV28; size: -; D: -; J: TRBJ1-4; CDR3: CASSLPGDRPREKLFF; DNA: TGTGCCAGCAGTTTACCGGGCGACAGGCCGAGGGAAAAACTGTTTTTT
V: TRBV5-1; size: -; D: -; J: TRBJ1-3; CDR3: CASSLAGSRDGSSGNTIYF; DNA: TGCGCCAGCAGCTTGGCCGGGAGTAGGGATGGGAGCTCTGGAAACACCATATATTTT
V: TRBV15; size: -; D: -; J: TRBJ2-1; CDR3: CATSRAVGAAYNEQFF; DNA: TGTGCCACCAGCAGAGCTGTCGGCGCGGCCTACAATGAGCAGTTCTTC
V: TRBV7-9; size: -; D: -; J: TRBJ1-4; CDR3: CASSLGQGNEKLFF; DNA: TGTGCCAGCAGCTTGGGGCAGGGCAATGAAAAACTGTTTTTT